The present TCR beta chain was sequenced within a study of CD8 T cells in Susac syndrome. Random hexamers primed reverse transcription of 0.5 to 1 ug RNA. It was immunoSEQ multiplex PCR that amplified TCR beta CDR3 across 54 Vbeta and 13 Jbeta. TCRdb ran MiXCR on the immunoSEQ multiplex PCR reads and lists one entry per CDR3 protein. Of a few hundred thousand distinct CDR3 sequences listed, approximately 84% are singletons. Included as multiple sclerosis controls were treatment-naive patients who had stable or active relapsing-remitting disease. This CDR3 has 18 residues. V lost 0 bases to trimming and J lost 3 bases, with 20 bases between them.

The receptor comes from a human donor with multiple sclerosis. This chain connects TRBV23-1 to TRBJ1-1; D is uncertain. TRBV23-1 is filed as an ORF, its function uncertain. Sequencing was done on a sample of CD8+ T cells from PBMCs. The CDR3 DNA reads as TGCGCCAGCAGTCAATCCGTCAAAGGAGTCTGTGGGGACACTGAAGCTTTCTTT. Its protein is CASSQSVKGVCGDTEAFF.